These 28 T cell receptor beta chains originate from one sample sequenced in a study of identical twins (TCRdb year 2016). The library was obtained by 5' RACE. Sequencing relied on an Illumina HiSeq 2000. The public reads were quality trimmed at Q25 with fastp and then assembled into clones with MiXCR by TCRdb, keeping productive beta chains. Here each entry gathers all rows of one CDR3 protein and keeps the most common genes and DNA. The sample profile shows about 530,000 distinct CDR3 sequences; 20% to 25% of them were found once. Approximately 0.49% of the sample is in the top ten clones. This sample also appeared in a second study, on yellow fever vaccine responses in identical twins.

Sequencing input: CD4+ T cells sorted from blood. These receptors were collected from a woman between 18 and 29 years old in good health.

This clonotype turned up a few times. The chain couples TRBV7-2 to TRBJ2-2; D is ambiguous. CDR1 and CDR2 (germline): SGHTA, FQGNSA. V shed 4 bases and J shed 5 bases, with 8 bases lying between them. The length of the CDR3 is 13 residues. The CDR3 protein is CASSSAATGELFF. CDR3 bases: TGTGCCAGCAGCTCTGCGGCTACCGGGGAGCTGTTTTTT.

This clonotype turned up a few times. The rearrangement links TRBV6-5 to TRBJ2-1; 9 bases map to TRBD2. The V and J ends lost 0 bases and 1 base, in that order; junction bases with no gene match: 4. This CDR3 is 17 amino acids long. Germline-derived CDR1 and CDR2 are MNHEY and SVGAGI. CDR3 loop: CASSYSFTSGSYNEQFF. DNA for the CDR3: TGTGCCAGCAGTTACTCGTTTACTAGCGGGTCCTACAATGAGCAGTTCTTC.

This clonotype has only a few counts. The V call is TRBV7-6, the J call TRBJ2-7; D is unresolved. The V and J ends lost 1 base and 0 bases respectively, with 10 bases between them. CDR1 is SGHVS and CDR2 is FNYEAQ in the germline V gene. The CDR3 is made up of 15 amino acids. This CDR3 is CASSLGIALSYEQYF. The CDR3, as DNA: TGTGCCAGCAGCTTAGGCATCGCCCTCTCCTACGAGCAGTACTTC. Using reference TRBV7-6 and TRBJ2-7 for the parts outside the CDR3, the full variable domain is GAGVSQSPRYKVTKRGQDVALRCDPISGHVSLYWYRQALGQGPEFLTYFNYEAQQDKSGLPNDRFSAERPEGSISTLTIQRTEQRDSAMYRCASSLGIALSYEQYFGPGTRLTVT.

There are a few counts of this clonotype. The gene calls are TRBV12-3 or TRBV12-4 and TRBJ2-7; TRBD1 aligns across 12 bases. There are 15 residues in the CDR3. Trimming removed 5 bases from V and 4 bases from J; junction bases left unmatched: 6. CDR3 protein: CASSLGQGAIYEQYF. In DNA, the CDR3 is TGTGCCAGCAGTCTGGGACAGGGGGCGATATACGAGCAGTACTTC.

V is TRBV11-2 and J is TRBJ2-3; a weak D match, TRBD2 (5 bases). Germline lookup yields CDR1 SGHAT and CDR2 FQNNGV. The CDR3 contains 15 residues. V was shortened by 0 bases and J by 0 bases, with 7 bases between the two germline ends. The CDR3 DNA follows: TGTGCCAGCAGCTTAGACGACTATAGCACAGATACGCAGTATTTT. It translates to CASSLDDYSTDTQYF.

The rearrangement uses TRBV5-1 and TRBJ2-3; D call uncertain. Germline V gene data show CDR1 as SGHRS and CDR2 as YFSETQ. With 1 base removed from V and 2 bases from J, the gap between germline ends came to 8 bases. The CDR3 totals 14 residues. Here the CDR3 reads CASSLIVSTDTQYF. For the CDR3, the DNA is TGCGCCAGCAGCTTGATAGTATCCACAGATACGCAGTATTTT.

This rearrangement joins TRBV29-1 to TRBJ2-5, with 9 bases that match TRBD2. V was clipped by 8 bases and J by 1 base; unmatched bases: 8. CDR3 size: 14 residues. Germline CDR1 is SQVTM and CDR2 is ANQGSEA. The CDR3 loop reads CSTRAGGVQETQYF. The CDR3 nucleotides are TGCAGCACCCGAGCGGGGGGAGTCCAAGAGACCCAGTACTTC.

The chain links TRBV10-2 to TRBJ2-3, with 7 bases identical to TRBD2. There are 17 residues in the CDR3. Germline V lookup: CDR1 WSHSY, CDR2 SAAADI. V lost 0 bases, J lost 2 bases, and 8 bases stayed unmatched. The CDR3 reads CASSESAWGGYTDTQYF. The CDR3 DNA sequence: TGCGCCAGCAGTGAGTCGGCATGGGGAGGGTACACAGATACGCAGTATTTT.

This clonotype was detected a few times. The V and J genes are TRBV19 and TRBJ1-5; TRBD1 matches 8 bases. CDR1 and CDR2 from the germline V gene are LNHDA and SQIVND (reference sequence). The CDR3 has 16 residues. V shed 4 bases, J shed 6 bases, and the junction held 11 bases outside the gene matches. The CDR3 nucleotides read TGTGCCAGTAGTACCACGGACAGGGCTCGTAGTCAGCCCCAGCATTTT. Amino acid sequence: CASSTTDRARSQPQHF.

This clonotype was seen a handful of times. The chain uses TRBV9 and TRBJ2-2; 14 positions match TRBD2. V lost 3 bases and J lost 8; bases outside the gene matches: 12. This CDR3 is 18 amino acids long. Germline V gene sequence: CDR1 SGDLS, CDR2 YYNGEE. The CDR3 DNA is TGTGCCAGCAGCGAAGGACTAGCGGGAGGAGGCCTACGTGGGGAGCTGTTTTTT. Protein product: CASSEGLAGGGLRGELFF.

This chain connects TRBV4-2 to TRBJ2-5, with 10 nucleotides matching TRBD2. CDR3 length: 17 residues. CDR1 LGHNA and CDR2 YNFKEQ come from the germline V gene. With 0 bases clipped from V and 5 bases from J, the junction kept 9 bases outside the gene matches. CDR3 in amino acids: CASSQDWPSGSGETQYF. DNA of the CDR3: TGTGCCAGCAGCCAAGACTGGCCTAGCGGGAGTGGGGAGACCCAGTACTTC.

V and J are TRBV10-3 and TRBJ1-2; D is unresolved. The CDR3 consists of 16 residues. Germline V gene sequence: CDR1 ENHRY, CDR2 SYGVKD. Trimming left V 0 bases short and J 8 bases short, with 19 bases between. The CDR3 nucleotides read TGTGCCATCAGTGAGTCGTCCGGACTAAGTAACTCAGGCTACACCTTC. Amino acid sequence: CAISESSGLSNSGYTF.

This chain connects TRBV11-2 to TRBJ1-4; unclear D gene. Germline CDR1 reads SGHAT; CDR2 reads FQNNGV. V lost 1 base and J lost 8, with 14 bases in between. This CDR3 is 15 amino acids long. The DNA for the CDR3 is TGTGCCAGCAGCTTAGGCCCCTGGGCCAGGGAAAAACTGTTTTTT. It encodes CASSLGPWAREKLFF.

This sequence joins TRBV15 and TRBJ2-7; D not certain. This CDR3 is built from 12 residues. The V and J ends lost 3 bases and 4 bases respectively, with 7 bases between them. Germline V CDR1 and CDR2: LNHNV, YYDKDF (reference sequence). The CDR3 DNA sequence: TGTGCCACCAGCAGGGACGGTTACGAGCAGTACGTC. Translated, it gives CATSRDGYEQYV.

The sample holds a few counts of this clonotype. The chain joins TRBV28 to TRBJ2-3, with 12 bases fitting TRBD2. With V trimmed by 6 bases and J by 2 bases, 3 bases remained unmatched. Germline loops: CDR1 MDHEN, CDR2 SYDVKM. The CDR3 loop spans 15 amino acids. The CDR3 loop reads CASRSSGGATDTQYF. CDR3 in DNA: TGTGCCAGCAGGTCTAGCGGGGGGGCCACAGATACGCAGTATTTT.

There are a few counts of this clonotype. The chain uses TRBV5-1 and TRBJ2-5, with no clear D. This CDR3 is 13 amino acids long. The germline V gene has CDR1 SGHRS and CDR2 YFSETQ. V lost 2 bases and J 5 bases, leaving 10 bases between the germline ends. The CDR3 nucleotides are TGCGCCAGCAGCTTTGCGGAAAAGGAGACCCAGTACTTC. The encoded protein is CASSFAEKETQYF.

This clonotype was counted once. This chain links TRBV14 with TRBJ2-4; 7 nucleotides agree with TRBD2. After removal of 4 bases from V and 6 bases from J, the junction contained 6 bases not matched to a gene. There are 14 residues in the CDR3. Germline V gene sequence: CDR1 SGHDN, CDR2 FVKESK. DNA for the CDR3: TGTGCCAGCAGCCCTGTCGGCGGGGGAAACATTCAGTACTTC. It yields the protein CASSPVGGGNIQYF.

Turning to this clonotype: The conserved phenylalanine or tryptophan is not found at the CDR3 terminus, so this likely reflects a read error. The DNA is omitted, as the CDR3 cannot be located on it reliably, and the CDR3 follows TCRdb's listing. V is TRBV28 and J is TRBJ2-7; the table calls TRBD1, which could not be checked here. CDR1 and CDR2 (germline): MDHEN, SYDVKM. The CDR3 spans 12 amino acids, including both terminal residues. The CDR3: CASSHPVDKKRG.

This clonotype was observed a handful of times. The chain carries TRBV7-9 and TRBJ2-7; no reliable D call. Deletions cut 5 bases from V and 2 bases from J, with 13 bases between. Germline assignment: CDR1 SEHNR and CDR2 FQNEAQ (reference sequence). The CDR3 length is 14 residues. CDR3 bases: TGTGCCAGCAGCCAGACACCTATTACCTACGAGCAGTACTTC. It yields the protein CASSQTPITYEQYF.

The table lists this clonotype with a few counts. The rearrangement uses TRBV5-1 and TRBJ2-1, with 11 bases lining up with TRBD2. From germline, CDR1 is SGHRS and CDR2 YFSETQ. This CDR3 contains 16 residues. Germline trimming cut 3 bases from V and 1 base from J; bases unmatched to any gene: 3. CDR3 in DNA: TGCGCCAGCAGCTCCCCTAGCGGGGGGTCCTACAATGAGCAGTTCTTC. It encodes CASSSPSGGSYNEQFF.

The chain is built from TRBV10-3 and TRBJ2-2, with D perhaps TRBD2 (5 bases). The CDR3 has 14 amino acids. V dropped 4 bases and J dropped 4 bases, with 10 bases sitting between them. In germline, CDR1 is ENHRY, CDR2 SYGVKD. CDR3 amino acids: CAISAEASTGELFF. In nucleotides, the CDR3 is TGTGCCATCAGTGCGGAGGCGAGCACCGGGGAGCTGTTTTTT.

This clonotype was counted ten times or more. The J gene is TRBJ2-1, the V gene TRBV12-3 or TRBV12-4; 7 bases match TRBD2. This CDR3 spans 13 amino acids. V lost 8 bases to trimming and J lost 6 bases; unmatched junction nucleotides: 7. The DNA of the CDR3 is TGTGCCAGCCGGGTTTCGGGAGGCAATGAGCAGTTCTTC. Translating gives CASRVSGGNEQFF.

This clonotype has ten or more counts. The V gene is TRBV2, the J gene TRBJ2-1; D tentatively reads TRBD1 or TRBD2 (5 bases each). CDR1 SNHLY and CDR2 FYNNEI come from the germline V gene. V gave up 1 base and J gave up 1 base, with 5 bases separating them. CDR3 length equals 14 residues. CDR3 loop: CASSEGGSYNEQFF. The CDR3 bases are TGTGCCAGCAGTGAAGGGGGGTCCTACAATGAGCAGTTCTTC.

The chain has TRBV7-9 and TRBJ2-5; D is unresolved. Germline-derived CDR1 and CDR2 are SEHNR and FQNEAQ (reference sequence). Deletions cut 4 bases from V and 2 bases from J, with 8 bases between. The length of the CDR3 is 13 residues. CDR3 protein: CASSSKGQETQYF. The CDR3 region has the DNA TGTGCCAGCAGCTCTAAAGGGCAAGAGACCCAGTACTTC.

The chain links TRBV5-1 to TRBJ2-7, with D unresolved. This CDR3 comprises 13 residues. V lost 5 bases to trimming and J lost 0 bases, with 9 bases between them. The germline V gene encodes CDR1 SGHRS and CDR2 YFSETQ. This CDR3 reads CASRDRSSYEQYF. The CDR3 DNA reads as TGCGCCAGCAGAGATAGGAGCTCCTACGAGCAGTACTTC.

This clonotype was seen only a few times. The rearrangement uses TRBV20-1 and TRBJ1-1; possible D gene TRBD1, 6 bases. The germline CDR1 and CDR2 sequences are DFQATT and SNEGSKA (reference sequence). Trimming removed 2 bases at V and 0 bases at J, with 16 bases between. The CDR3 loop spans 16 amino acids. For the CDR3, the DNA is TGCAGTGCTAGATCAGGGGCAGGTGGATTGAACACTGAAGCTTTCTTT. Translating it yields CSARSGAGGLNTEAFF.

This clonotype has just a few counts. The CDR3: CASSPPTGRSYNEQFF. DNA for the CDR3: TGTGCCAGCTCCCCCCCCACAGGGCGATCCTACAATGAGCAGTTCTTC. The chain has TRBV28 and TRBJ2-1, with D perhaps TRBD1 (6 bases). V was shortened by 8 bases and J by 1 base, with 18 bases between the two germline ends. The CDR3 is made up of 16 amino acids. Germline lookup yields CDR1 MDHEN and CDR2 SYDVKM.

This clonotype was found a few times. The chain uses TRBV4-1 and TRBJ1-1; D may be TRBD1 (6 bases). Germline CDR1 reads MGHRA; CDR2 reads YSYEKL. Between the trimmed V and J ends, which lost 4 bases and 6 bases, there was a span of 12 bases. There are 13 residues in the CDR3. CDR3 loop: CASSRQQGAEAFF. CDR3 coding DNA: TGCGCCAGCAGCCGACAACAGGGAGCTGAAGCTTTCTTT.